This note documents a single TCR beta chain sequence. Its antigen is not known. Quantitative 5'-RACE was performed with molecular barcodes, and it yielded the TCR beta libraries. MiXCR was run by TCRdb on the 5' RACE reads, yielding one entry per CDR3 protein. The table has fewer than 250,000 distinct CDR3 sequences, 18% seen once. This entry is derived from a study of CD8 T cells in ankylosing spondylitis. General observations from the study: Seemingly distinctive of ankylosing spondylitis blood was a TCR beta motif formed by eight highly homologous variants.

J gave up 3 bases and V 6 bases, and 6 bases lay outside the gene matches. The CDR3 is 14 amino acids. Germline V gene lookup returns CDR1 DFQATT and CDR2 SNEGSKA (reference sequence). The V gene is TRBV20-1, the J gene TRBJ2-3; 10 bases agree with TRBD2. This clonotype originated in a male donor with ankylosing spondylitis. Input material: blood, either unsorted or a sorted T cell fraction (not recorded which). CDR3 in amino acids: CSAAGTSVTDTQYF. The CDR3 region has the DNA TGCAGTGCGGCCGGGACTAGCGTTACAGATACGCAGTATTTT.